Presented here are 27 T cell receptor beta chains from one specimen sequenced in a study of T cells expressing NK-cell markers. No DNA is given; TCRdb re-called the 5' RACE reads and lists each CDR3 protein once. The sample has about 460,000 distinct CDR3 sequences. Sequencing input: blood T cells: a sorted CD56 or NKG2C T cell subset, CD4+ or CD8+ T cells, or bulk PBMC T cells (not recorded which). The receptors stem from a woman in her forties or fifties in good health.

The V and J genes are TRBV7-2 and TRBJ1-1. In germline, CDR1 is SGHTA, CDR2 FQGNSA. There are 14 residues in the CDR3. The CDR3 loop is CASAPRRGGTEAFF.

CDR3 amino acids: CASSLPPSFLSTSTDTQYF. This chain links TRBV11-3 with TRBJ2-3; the D call from TCRdb, TRBD2, cannot be confirmed without DNA. The germline V gene has CDR1 SGHNT and CDR2 YENEEA. The CDR3 extends over 19 amino acids.

J is TRBJ2-3 and V is TRBV9; no DNA is available, so the TRBD2 call from TCRdb remains unchecked. This CDR3 spans 18 amino acids. CDR1 and CDR2 (germline): SGDLS, YYNGEE. This chain's CDR3 is CASSPVRRLAGHSDTQYF. Complete variable domain (other parts from reference TRBV9 and TRBJ2-3): DSGVTQTPKHLITATGQRVTLRCSPRSGDLSVYWYQQSLDQGLQFLIQYYNGEERAKGNILERFSAQQFPDLHSELNLSSLELGDSALYFCASSPVRRLAGHSDTQYFGPGTRLTVL.

The chain links TRBV27 to TRBJ2-1; TCRdb lists TRBD1, though no DNA is available to test this call. Germline V gene sequence: CDR1 MNHEY, CDR2 SMNVEV (reference sequence). This CDR3 contains 17 residues. CDR3 region: CASSLEVSGVSYNEQFF.

The J gene is TRBJ2-7, the V gene TRBV28; TCRdb picks TRBD2, but there is no DNA to check that call. CDR1 and CDR2 (germline): MDHEN, SYDVKM. The CDR3 sequence is 16 residues long. CDR3 sequence: CASSFIGLAGGYEQYF.

The chain couples TRBV5-5 to TRBJ2-3. The V gene's germline CDR1 is SGHKS and CDR2 YYEKEE (reference sequence). The CDR3 is 11 amino acids. CDR3 protein: CASSNPDTQYF.

CDR3 residues: CASSEGWLAYNEQFF. The rearrangement links TRBV11-3 to TRBJ2-1. This CDR3 comprises 15 residues. The germline V gene encodes CDR1 SGHNT and CDR2 YENEEA.

The chain combines TRBV7-6 with TRBJ2-1; TCRdb lists TRBD2, though no DNA is available to test this call. The CDR3 contains 16 residues. CDR1 is SGHVS and CDR2 is FNYEAQ in the germline V gene. CDR3 residues: CASSFREGGPYNEQFF.

The CDR3: CSARPGQLSYEQYF. V is TRBV20-1 and J is TRBJ2-7; the D call of TRBD1 rests on TCRdb alone, since no DNA is present to check it. The germline V gene encodes CDR1 DFQATT and CDR2 SNEGSKA (reference sequence). CDR3 length: 14 amino acids.

This sequence joins TRBV12-3 or TRBV12-4 and TRBJ1-3. The CDR3 totals 18 residues. This chain's CDR3 is CASSFLDTWEHSGNTIYF.

The gene calls are TRBV2 and TRBJ2-1; TCRdb calls TRBD1, which cannot be checked without DNA. The CDR3 loop spans 13 amino acids. CDR1 SNHLY and CDR2 FYNNEI come from the germline V gene. This chain's CDR3 is CASSDVGQLSQFF.

V is TRBV20-1 and J is TRBJ2-3; checking the TCRdb D call of TRBD1 is not possible without DNA. CDR1 DFQATT and CDR2 SNEGSKA come from the germline V gene (reference sequence). The CDR3 is made up of 15 amino acids. CDR3 loop: CSARAPGSGTDTQYF.

This rearrangement joins TRBV3-1 to TRBJ2-2. The CDR3 sequence is 16 residues long. Germline CDR1 reads LGHDT; CDR2 reads YNNKEL (reference sequence). CDR3 loop: CASSPLSFANTGELFF.

The chain joins TRBV25-1 to TRBJ2-4. This CDR3 region has 14 residues. Germline CDR1 is MGHDK and CDR2 is SYGVNS. The CDR3 loop reads CASSEFEGSNIQYF. The variable domain in full, with the rest retrieved from reference TRBV25-1 and TRBJ2-4, is EADIYQTPRYLVIGTGKKITLECSQTMGHDKMYWYQQDPGMELHLIHYSYGVNSTEKGDLSSESTVSRIRTEHFPLTLESARPSHTSQYLCASSEFEGSNIQYFGAGTRLSVL.

This chain links TRBV24-1 with TRBJ1-5. This CDR3 is built from 12 residues. Germline V gene sequence: CDR1 KGHDR, CDR2 SFDVKD. The CDR3 reads CATATADQPQHF.

The V gene is TRBV2, the J gene TRBJ2-1; checking the TCRdb D call of TRBD2 is not possible without DNA. CDR1 SNHLY and CDR2 FYNNEI come from the germline V gene. The CDR3 runs 17 residues. Here the CDR3 reads CASSEILAGAFNNEQFF.

The chain is built from TRBV3-1 and TRBJ2-1; the TCRdb D gene call, TRBD2, has no DNA to confirm it. Germline V CDR1 and CDR2: LGHDT, YNNKEL (reference sequence). The CDR3 runs to 17 residues. CDR3 protein: CASSHRRTTRKYNEQFF.

This rearrangement joins TRBV7-8 to TRBJ2-3; checking the TCRdb D call of TRBD2 is not possible without DNA. Looked up from germline, CDR1 is SGHVS and CDR2 is FQNEAQ. This CDR3 has 16 residues. CDR3 sequence: CASSLLSGGRTDTQYF. The full variable domain, rest sourced from reference TRBV7-8 and TRBJ2-3, is GAGVSQSPRYKVAKRGQDVALRCDPISGHVSLFWYQQALGQGPEFLTYFQNEAQLDKSGLPSDRFFAERPEGSVSTLKIQRTQQEDSAVYLCASSLLSGGRTDTQYFGPGTRLTVL.

This chain joins TRBV5-1 and TRBJ2-1; TCRdb proposes TRBD2, but this gene call is untestable without DNA. The length of the CDR3 is 14 residues. Germline CDR1 reads SGHRS; CDR2 reads YFSETQ. CDR3: CASSLGREFLEQFF.

CDR3 sequence: CASSPPLQGLNTQYF. This sequence joins TRBV11-2 and TRBJ2-3; TCRdb lists TRBD1, though no DNA is available to test this call. Germline CDR1 and CDR2: SGHAT and FQNNGV. The CDR3 has 15 residues.

V usage is TRBV10-3 and J usage is TRBJ1-1. The CDR3 has 13 residues. The V gene's germline CDR1 is ENHRY and CDR2 SYGVKD. The CDR3 protein is CAISRGPNTEAFF.

The V gene is TRBV5-5, the J gene TRBJ1-1. This CDR3 is 15 amino acids long. Per the germline V gene, CDR1 is SGHKS and CDR2 is YYEKEE (reference sequence). The CDR3 is CASSLAMGALESAFF.

This chain connects TRBV19 to TRBJ1-2. CDR3 length: 13 amino acids. The germline gives CDR1 LNHDA, CDR2 SQIVND (reference sequence). The CDR3 loop reads CASSIPHSYGYTF.

The chain links TRBV27 to TRBJ2-2; TCRdb's D call, TRBD1, is unchecked because there is no DNA. From germline, CDR1 is MNHEY and CDR2 SMNVEV (reference sequence). There are 15 residues in the CDR3. CDR3 sequence: CASSLRTGDTGELFF.

V is TRBV20-1 and J is TRBJ2-5; TCRdb selects TRBD1, and the lack of DNA leaves this call unchecked. This CDR3 region has 12 residues. Germline assignment: CDR1 DFQATT and CDR2 SNEGSKA (reference sequence). This chain's CDR3 is CSGAEGGETQYF.

CDR3 residues: CASSLGIGTGGSGELFF. The chain recombines TRBV11-2 with TRBJ2-2; TCRdb returns TRBD1, unconfirmable since there is no DNA. This CDR3 spans 17 amino acids. Germline-derived CDR1 and CDR2 are SGHAT and FQNNGV. Full variable domain (outside the CDR3, taken from reference TRBV11-2 and TRBJ2-2): EAGVAQSPRYKIIEKRQSVAFWCNPISGHATLYWYQQILGQGPKLLIQFQNNGVVDDSQLPKDRFSAERLKGVDSTLKIQPAKLEDSAVYLCASSLGIGTGGSGELFFGEGSRLTVL.

The gene calls are TRBV12-3 or TRBV12-4 and TRBJ1-1. The CDR3 spans 13 residues. CDR3 protein: CASSLRMNTEAFF.